One sample yielded the 9 T cell receptor beta chains listed below, sequenced in a study of human T cells and chemical hapten exposure. Each CDR3 protein gets one entry after TCRdb re-called the RACE reads with MiXCR. The sample lists tens of thousands of distinct CDR3 sequences; 9.3% were seen once. Time point defined: patch test 1, 2 weeks after DPC sensitization. Documented treatment: therapeutic diphenylcyclopropenone sensitization with weekly scalp DPC. Source: whole blood, taken in connection with sensitization to the hapten diphenylcyclopropenone (DPC). Every receptor here comes from a woman between 40 and 50 years old with alopecia areata. Some clones in this sample may be carry-over from other donors' samples.

This clonotype has only a few counts. V is TRBV7-9 and J is TRBJ1-2; a weak D match, TRBD1 (5 bases). The CDR3 length is 13 residues. Trimming removed 8 bases at V and 3 bases at J, with 13 bases between. The germline CDR1 and CDR2 sequences are SEHNR and FQNEAQ (reference sequence). CDR3 loop: CASYVGGDYGYTF. CDR3 nucleotide sequence: TGTGCCAGCTACGTGGGGGGTGACTATGGCTACACCTTC.

This clonotype appeared many times. The genes are TRBV19 and TRBJ2-1; 10 bases agree with TRBD2. The CDR3 sequence is 16 residues long. Germline-derived CDR1 and CDR2 are LNHDA and SQIVND (reference sequence). J lost 7 bases, V lost 0 bases, and 6 bases had no gene match. The CDR3 DNA is TGTGCCAGTAGTATAGATATTAGCGGGGGGAGAAATGAGCAGTTCTTC. This sequence encodes CASSIDISGGRNEQFF.

This clonotype was picked up many times. The chain couples TRBV12-3 or TRBV12-4 to TRBJ1-2, with D unresolved. This CDR3 has 11 amino acids. V gave up 11 bases and J gave up 7 bases, with 14 bases separating them. CDR3: CAQKMAGGYTF. CDR3 bases: TGTGCCCAAAAAATGGCGGGTGGCTACACCTTC.

In this sample, this clonotype turned up many times. CDR3 sequence (DNA): TGTGCCAGCAGTTTGAAAGGAAGCACCGGGGAGCTGTTTTTT. Translation: CASSLKGSTGELFF. The chain couples TRBV12-3 or TRBV12-4 to TRBJ2-2; D not resolved. This CDR3 region has 14 residues. V lost 3 bases to trimming and J lost 4 bases, with 9 bases between them.

This chain joins TRBV9 and TRBJ2-5; 7 positions agree with TRBD2. Per germline, CDR1 SGDLS and CDR2 YYNGEE. The CDR3 consists of 14 residues. V dropped 0 bases and J dropped 4; count of bases not matched to a gene: 3. The CDR3 DNA follows: TGTGCCAGCAGCGTAGAAGGGACTACAGAGACCCAGTACTTC. Translating it yields CASSVEGTTETQYF.

This clonotype turned up a few times. The rearrangement joins TRBV20-1 to TRBJ2-1; 7 positions agree with TRBD1. CDR1 is DFQATT and CDR2 is SNEGSKA in the germline V gene (reference sequence). V lost 5 bases, J lost 0 bases, and 1 base stayed unmatched. The length of the CDR3 is 13 residues. The CDR3 loop reads CSARTGSYNEQFF. In DNA, the CDR3 is TGCAGTGCTCGGACAGGCTCCTACAATGAGCAGTTCTTC.

With regard to this clonotype: This clone may be a read error of a much larger clone one base away. This chain links TRBV25-1 with TRBJ2-2, with D maybe TRBD2 (6 bases). The CDR3 covers 15 residues. Germline assignment: CDR1 MGHDK and CDR2 SYGVNS. CDR3 DNA sequence: TGTGTCAGCACCCGATCCGGGACTAACACCGGGGAGCTGTTTTTT. This encodes CVSTRSGTNTGELFF.

This rearrangement joins TRBV4-2 to TRBJ1-4; possibly TRBD1 for D (5 bases). The CDR3 consists of 16 residues. V was pared by 3 bases and J by 6 bases, with 17 bases between. Germline V CDR1 and CDR2: LGHNA, YNFKEQ. CDR3: CASSQKQAALDEKLFF. CDR3 DNA sequence: TGTGCCAGCAGCCAGAAACAGGCAGCCCTTGATGAAAAACTGTTTTTT.

This clonotype was counted ten times or more. In DNA, the CDR3 is TGTGCCAGCGGATTAACAGGGGTCTTGGCTAATGAAAAACTGTTTTTT. Its protein product is CASGLTGVLANEKLFF. This rearrangement joins TRBV12-3 or TRBV12-4 to TRBJ1-4, with 7 bases matching TRBD1. This CDR3 spans 16 amino acids. The trim removed 8 bases at V and 3 bases at J, leaving 12 bases unmatched.